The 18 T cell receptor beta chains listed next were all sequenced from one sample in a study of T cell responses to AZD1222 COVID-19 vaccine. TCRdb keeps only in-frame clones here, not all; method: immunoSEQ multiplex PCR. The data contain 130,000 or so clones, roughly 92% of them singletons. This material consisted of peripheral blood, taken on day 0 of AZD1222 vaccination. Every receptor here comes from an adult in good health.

The CDR3 spells CASSLLVAHNEQFF. DNA for the CDR3: TGTGCCAGCAGCTTATTAGTAGCCCACAATGAGCAGTTCTTC. The V and J genes are TRBV11-2 and TRBJ2-1, with no clear D. The CDR3 is 14 amino acids. V was trimmed by 2 bases and J by 5 bases, leaving 10 bases between them. Germline V lookup: CDR1 SGHAT, CDR2 FQNNGV.

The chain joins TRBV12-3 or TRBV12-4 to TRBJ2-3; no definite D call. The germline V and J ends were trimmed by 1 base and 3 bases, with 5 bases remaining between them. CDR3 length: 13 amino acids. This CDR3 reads CASSLGVTDTQYF. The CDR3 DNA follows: TGTGCCAGCAGTTTAGGGGTTACAGATACGCAGTATTTT.

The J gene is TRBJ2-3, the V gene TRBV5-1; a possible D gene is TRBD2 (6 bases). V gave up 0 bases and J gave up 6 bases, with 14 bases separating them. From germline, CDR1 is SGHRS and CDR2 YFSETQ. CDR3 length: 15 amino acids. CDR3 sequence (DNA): TGCGCCAGCAGCTTGGCCGGGACGGAGGGGGATACGCAGTATTTT. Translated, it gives CASSLAGTEGDTQYF.

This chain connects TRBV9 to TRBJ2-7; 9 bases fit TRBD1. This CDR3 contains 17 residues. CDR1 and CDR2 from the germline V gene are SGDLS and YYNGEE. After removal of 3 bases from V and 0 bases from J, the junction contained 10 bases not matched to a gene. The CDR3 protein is CASSDRDRELDSYEQYF. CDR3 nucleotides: TGTGCCAGCAGCGACCGGGACAGGGAGTTAGACTCCTACGAGCAGTACTTC.

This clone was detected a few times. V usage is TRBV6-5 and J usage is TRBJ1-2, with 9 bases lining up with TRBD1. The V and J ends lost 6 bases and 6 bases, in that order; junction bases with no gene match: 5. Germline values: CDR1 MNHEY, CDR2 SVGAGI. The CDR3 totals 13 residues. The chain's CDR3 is CASSSTGGDGYTF. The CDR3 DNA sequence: TGTGCCAGCAGCTCAACAGGGGGCGATGGCTACACCTTC.

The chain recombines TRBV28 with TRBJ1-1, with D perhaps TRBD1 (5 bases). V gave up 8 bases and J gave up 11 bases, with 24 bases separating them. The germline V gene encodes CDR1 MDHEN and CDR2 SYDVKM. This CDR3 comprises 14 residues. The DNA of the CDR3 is TGTGCCAGCTATCCGATTATCGGGGGGTTTGAGGCTTTCTTT. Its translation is CASYPIIGGFEAFF.

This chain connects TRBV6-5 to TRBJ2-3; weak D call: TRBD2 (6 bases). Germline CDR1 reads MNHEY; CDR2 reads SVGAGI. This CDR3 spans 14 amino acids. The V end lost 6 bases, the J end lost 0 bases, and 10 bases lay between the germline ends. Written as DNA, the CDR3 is TGTGCCAGCAGGTCGGGGACTAGCACAGATACGCAGTATTTT. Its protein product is CASRSGTSTDTQYF.

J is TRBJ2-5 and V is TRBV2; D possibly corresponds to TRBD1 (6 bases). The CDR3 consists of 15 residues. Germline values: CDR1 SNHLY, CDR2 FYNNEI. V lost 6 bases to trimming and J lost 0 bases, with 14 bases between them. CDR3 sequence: CASSRDNGHQETQYF. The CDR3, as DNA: TGTGCCAGCAGCCGGGACAATGGTCACCAAGAGACCCAGTACTTC.

The chain's CDR3 is CASSKAGSYNEQFF. Here the CDR3 DNA reads TGTGCCAGCAGTAAGGCTGGGTCCTACAATGAGCAGTTCTTC. The rearrangement links TRBV6-2 or TRBV6-3 to TRBJ2-1, with D unclear. Trimming took off 5 bases at V and 1 base at J, with 9 bases between the two ends. This CDR3 has 14 amino acids. The germline V gene has CDR1 MNHEY and CDR2 SVGEGT.

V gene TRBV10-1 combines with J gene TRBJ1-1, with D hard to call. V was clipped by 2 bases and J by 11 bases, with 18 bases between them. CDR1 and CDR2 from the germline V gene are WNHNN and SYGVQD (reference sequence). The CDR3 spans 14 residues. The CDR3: CASSETPGPRGAFF. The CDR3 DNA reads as TGCGCCAGCAGTGAGACCCCGGGCCCCCGAGGTGCTTTCTTT.

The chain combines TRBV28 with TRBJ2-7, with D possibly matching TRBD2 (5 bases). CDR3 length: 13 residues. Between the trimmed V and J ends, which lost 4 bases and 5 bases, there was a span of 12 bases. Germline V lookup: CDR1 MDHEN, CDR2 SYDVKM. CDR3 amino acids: CASSSSPGNEQYF. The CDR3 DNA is TGTGCCAGCAGTTCAAGTCCGGGGAACGAGCAGTACTTC.

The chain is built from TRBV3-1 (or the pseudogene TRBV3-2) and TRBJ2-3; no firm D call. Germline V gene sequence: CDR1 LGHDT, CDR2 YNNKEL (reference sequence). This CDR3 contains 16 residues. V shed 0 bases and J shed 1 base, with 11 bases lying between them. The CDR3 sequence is CASSQDGERRTDTQYF. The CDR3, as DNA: TGTGCCAGCAGCCAAGATGGTGAGCGACGCACAGATACGCAGTATTTT.

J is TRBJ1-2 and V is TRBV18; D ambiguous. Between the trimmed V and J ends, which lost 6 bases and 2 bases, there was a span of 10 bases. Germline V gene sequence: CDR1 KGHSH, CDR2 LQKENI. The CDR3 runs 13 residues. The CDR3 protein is CASSGGENYGYTF. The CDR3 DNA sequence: TGTGCCAGCTCGGGTGGAGAGAACTATGGCTACACCTTC.

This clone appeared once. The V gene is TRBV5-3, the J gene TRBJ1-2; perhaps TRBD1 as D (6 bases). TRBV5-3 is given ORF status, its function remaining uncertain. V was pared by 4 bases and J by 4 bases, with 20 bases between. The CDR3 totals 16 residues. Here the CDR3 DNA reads TGTGCCAGAAGCGCCACTCGGACAGCTCTGCCCTATGGCTACACCTTC. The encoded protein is CARSATRTALPYGYTF.

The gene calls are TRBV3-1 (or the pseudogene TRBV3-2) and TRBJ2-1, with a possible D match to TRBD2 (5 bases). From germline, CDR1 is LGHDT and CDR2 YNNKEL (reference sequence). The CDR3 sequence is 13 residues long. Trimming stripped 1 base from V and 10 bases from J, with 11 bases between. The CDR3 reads CASSQVRGMEQFF. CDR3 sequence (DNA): TGTGCCAGCAGCCAAGTGAGAGGGATGGAGCAGTTCTTC.

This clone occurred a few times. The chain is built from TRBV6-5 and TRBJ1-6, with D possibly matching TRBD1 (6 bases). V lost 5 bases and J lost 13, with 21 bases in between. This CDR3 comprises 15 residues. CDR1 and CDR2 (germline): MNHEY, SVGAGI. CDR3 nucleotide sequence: TGTGCCAGCAGTACAGGGACCTCCGCCCACCGGCCCCTCCACTTT. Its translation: CASSTGTSAHRPLHF.

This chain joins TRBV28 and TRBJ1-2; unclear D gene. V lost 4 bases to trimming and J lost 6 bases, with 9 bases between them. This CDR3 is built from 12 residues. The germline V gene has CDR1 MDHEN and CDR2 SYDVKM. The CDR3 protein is CASSSRNHGYTF. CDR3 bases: TGTGCCAGCAGTTCCAGGAATCATGGCTACACCTTC.

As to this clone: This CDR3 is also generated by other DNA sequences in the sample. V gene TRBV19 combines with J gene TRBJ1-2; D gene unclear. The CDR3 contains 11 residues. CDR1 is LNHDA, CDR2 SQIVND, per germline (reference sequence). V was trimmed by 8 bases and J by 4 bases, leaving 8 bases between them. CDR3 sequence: CASSIGYGYTF. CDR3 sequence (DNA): TGTGCCAGTTCGATCGGCTATGGCTACACCTTC.